This TCR beta chain was recovered during a study of cytomegalovirus exposure and HLA in healthy donors. Germline CDR1 MNHEY, CDR2 SVGAGI. The ends were cut back, 3 bases at V and 2 bases at J, with 4 bases in the middle. The CDR3 spans 13 residues. Study observations and caveats: Among immune exposure information, only CMV serostatus was available.

The PCR used 60 Vbeta and 13 Jbeta primers. Profiling relied on immunoSEQ multiplex PCR, and the TCRdb table lists in-frame clones only, not all of them. This sample has about 96,000 clones; approximately 75% occur once, and the top ten carry 14%. This clone came up a few times. Antigen: not known. The receptor was derived from a woman aged 70-85 years in good health and CMV-seropositive. This sequence joins TRBV6-5 and TRBJ2-2; D is uncertain. Material: PBMCs. CDR3 sequence: CASSYQNTGELFF. DNA for the CDR3: TGTGCCAGCAGTTATCAAAACACCGGGGAGCTGTTTTTT.